The 15 T cell receptor beta chains reported below all come from one sample, sequenced in a study of CD8+ T cells in alopecia areata. Extracted from the samples, RNA was reverse transcribed into cDNA to serve as the sequencing template. The method was immunoSEQ multiplex PCR; TCRdb's version includes in-frame clones alone and lacks a portion of them. The data show around 34,000 clones, roughly 53% seen once. The specimen sequenced was NKG2D-high CD8+ T cells sorted from blood. The source is a human donor with alopecia areata.

This clone was observed a few times. The chain uses TRBV29-1 and TRBJ1-2, with D tentatively TRBD1 (6 bases). The CDR3 is made up of 15 amino acids. Per the germline V gene, CDR1 is SQVTM and CDR2 is ANQGSEA. V was cut by 3 bases and J by 11 bases, with 25 bases left in between. In nucleotides, the CDR3 is TGCAGCGTTGAGAAAGCTGGGACATCCGGGGTGGGTTACACCTTC. Protein product: CSVEKAGTSGVGYTF.

In DNA, the CDR3 is TGTGCCAGCAGGCCCCCGACAGGGAAAACCTACGAGCAGTACTTC. Translating it yields CASRPPTGKTYEQYF. The J gene is TRBJ2-7, the V gene TRBV7-9; 7 bases agree with TRBD1. Trimming took 6 bases from V and 2 from J; bases not matched to a gene: 10. The CDR3 spans 15 residues. Germline V gives CDR1 SEHNR, CDR2 FQNEAQ (reference sequence).

The V call is TRBV13, the J call TRBJ2-7, with D perhaps matching TRBD2 (6 bases). CDR1 and CDR2 from the germline V gene are PRHDT and FYEKMQ (reference sequence). V dropped 0 bases and J dropped 0 bases, with 9 bases sitting between them. The CDR3 totals 15 residues. CDR3 sequence reads: CASSLGGTASYEQYF. CDR3 in DNA: TGTGCCAGCAGCTTAGGTGGGACTGCCTCCTACGAGCAGTACTTC.

The chain couples TRBV4-1 to TRBJ1-1; the D is unclear. CDR1 MGHRA and CDR2 YSYEKL come from the germline V gene. V was pared by 0 bases and J by 2 bases, with 7 bases between. CDR3 length equals 14 residues. CDR3 residues: CASSQEESNTEAFF. In DNA form, the CDR3 reads TGCGCCAGCAGCCAAGAGGAGAGCAACACTGAAGCTTTCTTT.

V gene TRBV11-1 combines with J gene TRBJ2-7; 7 nucleotides align to TRBD2. V was clipped by 3 bases and J by 1 base; unmatched bases: 6. Germline V CDR1 and CDR2: SGHAT, FQDESV (reference sequence). CDR3 length: 15 residues. Here the CDR3 DNA reads TGTGCCAGCAGCTTGGGAGGGGTTGCTTCCTACGAGCAGTACTTC. Translated, it gives CASSLGGVASYEQYF. The full variable domain, completed using reference TRBV11-1 and TRBJ2-7, is EAEVAQSPRYKITEKSQAVAFWCDPISGHATLYWYRQILGQGPELLVQFQDESVVDDSQLPKDRFSAERLKGVDSTLKIQPAELGDSAMYLCASSLGGVASYEQYFGPGTRLTVT.

The gene calls are TRBV15 and TRBJ2-1; D perhaps matches TRBD2 (6 bases). This CDR3 comprises 16 residues. Per germline, CDR1 LNHNV and CDR2 YYDKDF (reference sequence). V lost 4 bases to trimming and J lost 0 bases, with 13 bases between them. The CDR3: CATSKPWGDSYNEQFF. Here the CDR3 DNA reads TGTGCCACCAGCAAACCTTGGGGGGACTCCTACAATGAGCAGTTCTTC.

This clone was recorded a few times. The rearrangement joins TRBV2 to TRBJ2-7, with D possibly being TRBD2 (5 bases). CDR3 length: 14 residues. V shed 8 bases and J shed 3 bases, with 17 bases lying between them. Looked up from germline, CDR1 is SNHLY and CDR2 is FYNNEI. The CDR3 nucleotides read TGTGCCAGCGCTTCGTCCCCCGGGATCTACGAGCAGTACTTC. Protein sequence: CASASSPGIYEQYF.

V and J are TRBV28 and TRBJ2-7; 8 bases align to TRBD1. V lost 3 bases, J lost 6 bases, and 4 bases stayed unmatched. Germline V gene data show CDR1 as MDHEN and CDR2 as SYDVKM. The CDR3 contains 13 residues. The CDR3 sequence: CASSFGQGGEQYF. CDR3 sequence (DNA): TGTGCCAGCAGTTTCGGACAGGGAGGCGAGCAGTACTTC. The whole variable domain, filled in from reference TRBV28 and TRBJ2-7, reads DVKVTQSSRYLVKRTGEKVFLECVQDMDHENMFWYRQDPGLGLRLIYFSYDVKMKEKGDIPEGYSVSREKKERFSLILESASTNQTSMYLCASSFGQGGEQYFGPGTRLTVT.

Only a few counts were recorded for this clone. The chain has TRBV7-9 and TRBJ2-7; 7 bases map to TRBD1. The CDR3 is made up of 14 amino acids. Germline CDR1 is SEHNR and CDR2 is FQNEAQ (reference sequence). Unmatched junction bases numbered 5, after V lost 4 bases and J lost 2 bases. The CDR3 region is CASSSPGQTYEQYF. The CDR3 nucleotides read TGTGCCAGCAGCTCCCCGGGACAGACCTACGAGCAGTACTTC.

The chain couples TRBV19 to TRBJ1-1; tentative D call: TRBD1 (5 bases). The CDR3 spans 11 residues. Trimming left V 3 bases short and J 11 bases short, with 10 bases between. Germline assignment: CDR1 LNHDA and CDR2 SQIVND (reference sequence). CDR3 amino acids: CASSIGGDAFF. CDR3 nucleotides: TGTGCCAGTAGTATCGGAGGGGATGCTTTCTTT.

The chain is built from TRBV7-9 and TRBJ2-7, with D perhaps TRBD2 (6 bases). The CDR3 has 13 residues. V lost 11 bases and J lost 2, with 16 bases in between. Germline CDR1 is SEHNR and CDR2 is FQNEAQ (reference sequence). The CDR3 sequence: CASVGGPAYEQYF. The CDR3 region has the DNA TGTGCCTCTGTGGGGGGACCCGCCTACGAGCAGTACTTC.

The chain recombines TRBV2 with TRBJ2-7; D perhaps matches TRBD1 (5 bases). This CDR3 is 14 amino acids long. Trimming shortened V by 7 bases and J by 3 bases, and 16 bases separated the two germline ends. Germline CDR1 and CDR2: SNHLY and FYNNEI. The DNA of the CDR3 is TGTGCCAGCACGAGGTTAGGGGAAGTCTACGAGCAGTACTTC. This gives the protein CASTRLGEVYEQYF.

This chain connects TRBV30 to TRBJ2-3; TRBD2 aligns across 9 bases. The CDR3 is 15 residues long. V dropped 4 bases and J dropped 0; count of bases not matched to a gene: 5. CDR1 and CDR2 (germline): GTSNPN, SVGIG (reference sequence). As DNA, the CDR3 is TGTGCCTGGAACTTCGGACTAGCGAGCACAGATACGCAGTATTTT. Protein product: CAWNFGLASTDTQYF.

The chain carries TRBV2 and TRBJ2-7, with 7 bases matching TRBD2. The germline V gene encodes CDR1 SNHLY and CDR2 FYNNEI. The CDR3 contains 10 residues. The CDR3 DNA reads as TGTGCTGCGGGGGACTACGAGCAGTACTTC. Protein product: CAAGDYEQYF.

This clone was detected only a few times. The chain links TRBV7-2 to TRBJ2-1; D possibly matches TRBD1 or TRBD2 (5 bases each). Germline V gene lookup returns CDR1 SGHTA and CDR2 FQGNSA. V lost 3 bases, J lost 6 bases, and 24 bases lay in between. This CDR3 contains 18 residues. As DNA, the CDR3 is TGTGCCAGCAGCTTCTCATTTTCACTAGGACCAGACAGCAATGAGCAGTTCTTC. Its translation: CASSFSFSLGPDSNEQFF.